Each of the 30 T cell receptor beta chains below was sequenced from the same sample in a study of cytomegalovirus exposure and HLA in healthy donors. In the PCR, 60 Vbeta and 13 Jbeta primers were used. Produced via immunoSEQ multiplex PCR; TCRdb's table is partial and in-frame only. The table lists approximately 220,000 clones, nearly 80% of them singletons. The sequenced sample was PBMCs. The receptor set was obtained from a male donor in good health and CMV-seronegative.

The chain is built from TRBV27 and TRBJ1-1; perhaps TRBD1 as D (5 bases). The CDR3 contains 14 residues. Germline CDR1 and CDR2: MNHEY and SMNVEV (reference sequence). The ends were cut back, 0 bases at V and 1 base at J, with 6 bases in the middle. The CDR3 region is CASSLSGQNTEAFF. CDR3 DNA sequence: TGTGCCAGCAGTTTATCTGGACAGAACACTGAAGCTTTCTTT.

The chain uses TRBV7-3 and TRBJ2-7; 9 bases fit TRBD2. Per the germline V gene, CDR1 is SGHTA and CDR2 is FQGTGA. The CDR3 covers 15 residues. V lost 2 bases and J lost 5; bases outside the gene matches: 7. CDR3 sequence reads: CASSLAGGPVDEQYF. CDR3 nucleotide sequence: TGTGCCAGCAGCTTAGCGGGAGGGCCAGTAGACGAGCAGTACTTC. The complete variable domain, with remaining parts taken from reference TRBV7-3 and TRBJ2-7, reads GAGVSQTPSNKVTEKGKYVELRCDPISGHTALYWYRQSLGQGPEFLIYFQGTGAADDSGLPNDRFFAVRPEGSVSTLKIQRTERGDSAVYLCASSLAGGPVDEQYFGPGTRLTVT.

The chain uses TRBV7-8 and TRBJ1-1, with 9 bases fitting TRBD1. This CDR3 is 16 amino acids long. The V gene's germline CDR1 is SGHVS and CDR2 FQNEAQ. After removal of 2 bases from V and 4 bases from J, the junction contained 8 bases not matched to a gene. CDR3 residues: CASSLHTGGAGTEAFF. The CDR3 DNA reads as TGTGCCAGCAGCTTACACACAGGGGGCGCGGGCACTGAAGCTTTCTTT.

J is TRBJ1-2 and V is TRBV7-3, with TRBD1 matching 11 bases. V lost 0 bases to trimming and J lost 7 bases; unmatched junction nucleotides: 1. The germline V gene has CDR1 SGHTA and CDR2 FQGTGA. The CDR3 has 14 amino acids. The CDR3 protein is CASSLTGQGAGYTF. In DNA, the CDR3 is TGTGCCAGCAGCTTAACCGGACAGGGGGCTGGCTACACCTTC.

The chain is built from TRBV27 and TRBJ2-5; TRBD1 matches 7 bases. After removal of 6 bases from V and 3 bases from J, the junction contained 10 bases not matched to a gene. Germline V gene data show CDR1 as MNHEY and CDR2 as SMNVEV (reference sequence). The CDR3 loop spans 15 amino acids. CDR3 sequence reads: CASRRQGTAEETQYF. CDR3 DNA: TGTGCCAGCAGGCGCCAGGGGACAGCCGAAGAGACCCAGTACTTC.

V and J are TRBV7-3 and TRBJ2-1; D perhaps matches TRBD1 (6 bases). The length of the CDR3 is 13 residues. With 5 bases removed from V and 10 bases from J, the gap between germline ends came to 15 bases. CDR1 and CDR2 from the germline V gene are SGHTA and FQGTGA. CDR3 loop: CASSPQPGTEQFF. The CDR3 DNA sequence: TGTGCCAGCAGCCCCCAACCCGGGACAGAGCAGTTCTTC. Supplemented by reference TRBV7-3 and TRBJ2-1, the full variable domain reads GAGVSQTPSNKVTEKGKYVELRCDPISGHTALYWYRQSLGQGPEFLIYFQGTGAADDSGLPNDRFFAVRPEGSVSTLKIQRTERGDSAVYLCASSPQPGTEQFFGPGTRLTVL.

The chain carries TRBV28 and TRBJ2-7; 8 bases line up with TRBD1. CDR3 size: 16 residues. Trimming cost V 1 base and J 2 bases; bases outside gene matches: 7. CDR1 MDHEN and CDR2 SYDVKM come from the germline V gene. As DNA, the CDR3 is TGTGCCAGCAGTTTATCCGGACAGGGTTTCACCTACGAGCAGTACTTC. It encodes CASSLSGQGFTYEQYF.

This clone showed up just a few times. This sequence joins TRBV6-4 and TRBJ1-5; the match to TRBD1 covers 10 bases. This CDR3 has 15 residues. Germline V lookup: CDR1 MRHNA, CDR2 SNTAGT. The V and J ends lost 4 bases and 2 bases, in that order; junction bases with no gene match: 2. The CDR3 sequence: CASSAGTGGNQPQHF. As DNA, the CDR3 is TGTGCCAGCAGTGCCGGGACAGGGGGCAATCAGCCCCAGCATTTT.

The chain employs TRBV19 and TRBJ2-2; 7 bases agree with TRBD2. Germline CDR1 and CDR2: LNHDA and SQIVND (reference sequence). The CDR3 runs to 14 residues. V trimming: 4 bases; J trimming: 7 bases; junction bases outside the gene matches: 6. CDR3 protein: CASSSGSEDGELFF. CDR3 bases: TGTGCCAGTAGTAGCGGGAGTGAGGACGGGGAGCTGTTTTTT.

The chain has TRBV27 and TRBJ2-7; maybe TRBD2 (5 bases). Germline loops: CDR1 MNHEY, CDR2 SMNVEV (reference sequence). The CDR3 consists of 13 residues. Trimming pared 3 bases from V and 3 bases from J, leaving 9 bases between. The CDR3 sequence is CASSLGGRYEQYF. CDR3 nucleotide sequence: TGTGCCAGCAGTTTGGGCGGGCGCTACGAGCAGTACTTC.

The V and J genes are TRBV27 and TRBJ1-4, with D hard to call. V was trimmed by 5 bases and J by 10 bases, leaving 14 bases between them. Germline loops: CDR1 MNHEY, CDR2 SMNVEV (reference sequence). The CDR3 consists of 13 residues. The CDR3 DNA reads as TGTGCCAGCAGTCTCCCCGGGAGGGCAAAACTGTTTTTT. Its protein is CASSLPGRAKLFF.

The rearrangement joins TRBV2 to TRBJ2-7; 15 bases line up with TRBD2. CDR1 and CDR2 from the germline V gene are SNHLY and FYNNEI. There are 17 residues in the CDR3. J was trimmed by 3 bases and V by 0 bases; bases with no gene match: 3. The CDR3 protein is CASSEAGLAGGNYEQYF. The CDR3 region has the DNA TGTGCCAGCAGTGAAGCGGGACTAGCGGGAGGCAACTACGAGCAGTACTTC.

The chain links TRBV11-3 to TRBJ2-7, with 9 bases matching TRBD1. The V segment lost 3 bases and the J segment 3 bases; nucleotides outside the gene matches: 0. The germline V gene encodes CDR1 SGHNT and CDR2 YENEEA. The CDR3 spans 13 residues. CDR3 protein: CASSLTGGYEQYF. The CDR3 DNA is TGTGCCAGCAGCTTGACAGGGGGCTACGAGCAGTACTTC.

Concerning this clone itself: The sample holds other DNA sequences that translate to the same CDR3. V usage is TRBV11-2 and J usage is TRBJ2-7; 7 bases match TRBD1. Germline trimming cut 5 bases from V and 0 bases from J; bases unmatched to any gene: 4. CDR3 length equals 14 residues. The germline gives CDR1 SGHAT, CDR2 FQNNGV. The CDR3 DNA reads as TGTGCCAGCAGCCCGCGACAGGGCTCCTACGAGCAGTACTTC. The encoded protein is CASSPRQGSYEQYF.

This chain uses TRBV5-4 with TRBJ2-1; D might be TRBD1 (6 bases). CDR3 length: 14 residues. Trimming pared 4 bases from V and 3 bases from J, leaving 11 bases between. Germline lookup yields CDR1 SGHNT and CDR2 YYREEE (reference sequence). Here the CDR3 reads CASSGDRIYNEQFF. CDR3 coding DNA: TGTGCCAGCAGCGGTGACAGGATCTACAATGAGCAGTTCTTC.

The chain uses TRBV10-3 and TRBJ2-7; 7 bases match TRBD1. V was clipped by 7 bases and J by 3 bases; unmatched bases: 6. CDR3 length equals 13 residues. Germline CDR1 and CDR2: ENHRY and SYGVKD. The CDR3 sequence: CAIKWDSGYEQYF. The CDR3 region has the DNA TGTGCCATCAAATGGGACAGTGGCTACGAGCAGTACTTC.

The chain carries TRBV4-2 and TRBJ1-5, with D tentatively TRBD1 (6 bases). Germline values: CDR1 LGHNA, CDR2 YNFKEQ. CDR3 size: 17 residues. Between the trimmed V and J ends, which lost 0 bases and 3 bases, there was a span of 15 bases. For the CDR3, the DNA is TGTGCCAGCAGCCAAGAATGGGTCGACAGGTACAATCAGCCCCAGCATTTT. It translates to CASSQEWVDRYNQPQHF.

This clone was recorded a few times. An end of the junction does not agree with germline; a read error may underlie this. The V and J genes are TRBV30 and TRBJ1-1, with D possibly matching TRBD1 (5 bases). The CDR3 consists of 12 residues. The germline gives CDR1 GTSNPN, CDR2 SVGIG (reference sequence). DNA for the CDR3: TGTGCCGGGAGCGGGGGGGGCACTGAAGCTTTCTTT. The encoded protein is CAGSGGGTEAFF.

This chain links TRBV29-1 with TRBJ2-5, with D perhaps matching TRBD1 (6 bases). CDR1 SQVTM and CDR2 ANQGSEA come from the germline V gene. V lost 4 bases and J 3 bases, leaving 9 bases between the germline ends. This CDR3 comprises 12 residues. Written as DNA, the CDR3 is TGCAGCGTTGCTGGGGGCGAAGAGACCCAGTACTTC. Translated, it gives CSVAGGEETQYF.

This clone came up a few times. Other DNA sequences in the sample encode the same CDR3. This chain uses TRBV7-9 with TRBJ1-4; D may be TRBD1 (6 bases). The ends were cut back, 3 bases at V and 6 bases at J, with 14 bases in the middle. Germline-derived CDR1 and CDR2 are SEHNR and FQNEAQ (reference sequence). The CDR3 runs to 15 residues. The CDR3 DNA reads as TGTGCCAGCAGCTTTTCGGGGGGCGGAGATGAAAAACTGTTTTTT. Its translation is CASSFSGGGDEKLFF.

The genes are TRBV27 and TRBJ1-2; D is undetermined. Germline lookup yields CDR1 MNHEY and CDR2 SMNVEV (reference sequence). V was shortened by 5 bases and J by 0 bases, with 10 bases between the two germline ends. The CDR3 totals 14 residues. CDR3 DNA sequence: TGTGCCAGCAGTCCCATCGGGTCTAACTATGGCTACACCTTC. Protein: CASSPIGSNYGYTF.

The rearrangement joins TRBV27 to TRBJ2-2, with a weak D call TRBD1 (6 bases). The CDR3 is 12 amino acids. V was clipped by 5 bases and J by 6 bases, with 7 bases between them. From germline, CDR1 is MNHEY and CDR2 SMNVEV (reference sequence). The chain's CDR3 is CASSTGPGELFF. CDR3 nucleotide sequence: TGTGCCAGCAGTACAGGGCCCGGGGAGCTGTTTTTT.

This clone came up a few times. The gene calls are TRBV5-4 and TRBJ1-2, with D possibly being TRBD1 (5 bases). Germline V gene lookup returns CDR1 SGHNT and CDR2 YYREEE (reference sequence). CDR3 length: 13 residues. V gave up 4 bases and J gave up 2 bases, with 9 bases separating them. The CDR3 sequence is CASSPGGNYGYTF. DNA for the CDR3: TGTGCCAGCAGCCCTGGGGGGAACTATGGCTACACCTTC.

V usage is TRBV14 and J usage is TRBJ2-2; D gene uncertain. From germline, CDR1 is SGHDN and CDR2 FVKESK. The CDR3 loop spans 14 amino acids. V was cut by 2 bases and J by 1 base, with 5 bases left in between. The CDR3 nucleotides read TGTGCCAGCAGCCAAAGAGGGAACACCGGGGAGCTGTTTTTT. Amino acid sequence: CASSQRGNTGELFF.

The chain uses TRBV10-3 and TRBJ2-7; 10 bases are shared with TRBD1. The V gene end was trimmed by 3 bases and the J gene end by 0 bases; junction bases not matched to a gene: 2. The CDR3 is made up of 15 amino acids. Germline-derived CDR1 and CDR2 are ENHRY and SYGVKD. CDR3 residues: CAISDGTGASYEQYF. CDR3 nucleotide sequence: TGTGCCATCAGTGACGGGACAGGGGCCTCCTACGAGCAGTACTTC.

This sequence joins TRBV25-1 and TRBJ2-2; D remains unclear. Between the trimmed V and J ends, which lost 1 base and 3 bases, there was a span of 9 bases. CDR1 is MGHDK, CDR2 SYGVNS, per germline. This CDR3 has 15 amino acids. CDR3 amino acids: CASSELWSDTGELFF. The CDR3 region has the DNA TGTGCCAGCAGTGAATTATGGAGTGACACCGGGGAGCTGTTTTTT.

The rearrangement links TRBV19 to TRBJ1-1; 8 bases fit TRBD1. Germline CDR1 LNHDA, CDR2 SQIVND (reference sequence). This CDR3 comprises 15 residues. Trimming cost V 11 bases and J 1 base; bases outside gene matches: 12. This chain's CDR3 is CAAGQGASRNTEAFF. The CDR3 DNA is TGTGCCGCGGGCCAGGGGGCGAGCAGGAACACTGAAGCTTTCTTT.

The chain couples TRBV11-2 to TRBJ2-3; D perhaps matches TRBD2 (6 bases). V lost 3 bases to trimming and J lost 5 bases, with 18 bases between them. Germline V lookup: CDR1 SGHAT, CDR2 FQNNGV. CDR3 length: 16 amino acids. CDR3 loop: CASSLILAALGDTQYF. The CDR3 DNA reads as TGTGCCAGCAGCTTGATATTAGCGGCATTGGGAGATACGCAGTATTTT.

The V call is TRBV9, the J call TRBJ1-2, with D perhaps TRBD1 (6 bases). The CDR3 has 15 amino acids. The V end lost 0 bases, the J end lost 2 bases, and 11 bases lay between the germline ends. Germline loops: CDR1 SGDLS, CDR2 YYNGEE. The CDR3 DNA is TGTGCCAGCAGCGTAGGGGGACACTTAAACTATGGCTACACCTTC. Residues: CASSVGGHLNYGYTF. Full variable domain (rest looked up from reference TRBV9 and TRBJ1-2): DSGVTQTPKHLITATGQRVTLRCSPRSGDLSVYWYQQSLDQGLQFLIQYYNGEERAKGNILERFSAQQFPDLHSELNLSSLELGDSALYFCASSVGGHLNYGYTFGSGTRLTVV.

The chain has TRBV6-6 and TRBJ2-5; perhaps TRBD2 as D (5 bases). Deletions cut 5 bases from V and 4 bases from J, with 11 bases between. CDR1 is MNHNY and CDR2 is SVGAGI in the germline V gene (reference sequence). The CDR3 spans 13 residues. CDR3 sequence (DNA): TGTGCCAGCAGTACCGGGGTAATAGAGACCCAGTACTTC. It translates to CASSTGVIETQYF.